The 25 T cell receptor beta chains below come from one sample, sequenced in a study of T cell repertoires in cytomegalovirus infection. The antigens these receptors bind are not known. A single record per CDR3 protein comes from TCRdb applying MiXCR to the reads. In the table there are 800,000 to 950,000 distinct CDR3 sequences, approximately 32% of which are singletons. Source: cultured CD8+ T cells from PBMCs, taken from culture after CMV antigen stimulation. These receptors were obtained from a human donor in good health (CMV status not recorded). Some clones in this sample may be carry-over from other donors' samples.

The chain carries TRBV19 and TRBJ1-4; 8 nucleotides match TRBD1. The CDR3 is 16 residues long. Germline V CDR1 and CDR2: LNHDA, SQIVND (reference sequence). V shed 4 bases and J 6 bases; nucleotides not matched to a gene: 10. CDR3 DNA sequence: TGTGCCAGTAGTACCCACCGGGACAGGAAGGATGAAAAACTGTTTTTT. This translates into CASSTHRDRKDEKLFF.

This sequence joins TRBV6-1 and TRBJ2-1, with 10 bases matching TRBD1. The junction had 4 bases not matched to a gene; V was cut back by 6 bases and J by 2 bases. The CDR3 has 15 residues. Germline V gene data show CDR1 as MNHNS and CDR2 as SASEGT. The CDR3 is CASSRDRGPYNEQFF. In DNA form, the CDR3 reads TGTGCCAGCAGCAGGGACAGGGGCCCCTACAATGAGCAGTTCTTC.

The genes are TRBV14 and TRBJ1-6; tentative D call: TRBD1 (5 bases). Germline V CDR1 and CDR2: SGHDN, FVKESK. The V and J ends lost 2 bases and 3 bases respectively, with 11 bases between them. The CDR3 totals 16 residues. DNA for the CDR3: TGTGCCAGCAGCCAAACTCGAGACAGCTATAATTCACCCCTCCACTTT. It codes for CASSQTRDSYNSPLHF. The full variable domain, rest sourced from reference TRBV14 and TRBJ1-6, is EAGVTQFPSHSVIEKGQTVTLRCDPISGHDNLYWYRRVMGKEIKFLLHFVKESKQDESGMPNNRFLAERTGGTYSTLKVQPAELEDSGVYFCASSQTRDSYNSPLHFGNGTRLTVT.

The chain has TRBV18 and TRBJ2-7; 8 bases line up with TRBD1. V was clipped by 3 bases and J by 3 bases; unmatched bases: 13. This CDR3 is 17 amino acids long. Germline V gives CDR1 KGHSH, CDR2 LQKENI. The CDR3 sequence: CASSPAGPGQDYYEQYF. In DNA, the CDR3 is TGTGCCAGCTCACCCGCCGGCCCGGGACAGGACTACTACGAGCAGTACTTC.

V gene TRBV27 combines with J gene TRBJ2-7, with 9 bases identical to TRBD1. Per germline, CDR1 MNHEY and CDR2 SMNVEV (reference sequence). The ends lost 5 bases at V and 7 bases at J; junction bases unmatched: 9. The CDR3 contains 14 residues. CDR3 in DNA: TGTGCCAGCAGTCAGACGGGACAGGGAGAGGAGCAGTACTTC. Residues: CASSQTGQGEEQYF.

CDR3 loop: CAITAGRGDTEAFF. In nucleotides, the CDR3 is TGTGCCATCACCGCAGGCCGTGGGGACACTGAAGCTTTCTTT. The chain recombines TRBV10-3 with TRBJ1-1; D is undetermined. The V end was cut by 7 bases, the J end by 3 bases, with 15 bases between. Germline CDR1 and CDR2: ENHRY and SYGVKD. CDR3 length: 14 amino acids.

The CDR3 DNA reads TGCGCCAGCAGCCCGGGGACAGTAGGACCGTTCTTC. Protein: CASSPGTVGPFF. The chain has TRBV5-1 and TRBJ2-1; TRBD1 matches 7 bases. V was clipped by 4 bases and J by 15 bases; unmatched bases: 10. Germline lookup yields CDR1 SGHRS and CDR2 YFSETQ. The CDR3 consists of 12 residues.

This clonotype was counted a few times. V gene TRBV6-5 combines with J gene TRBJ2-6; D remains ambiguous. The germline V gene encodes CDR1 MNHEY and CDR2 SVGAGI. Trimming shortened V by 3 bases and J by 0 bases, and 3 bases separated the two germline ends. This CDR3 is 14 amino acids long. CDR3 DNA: TGTGCCAGCAGTTATGGCTCTGGGGCCAACGTCCTGACTTTC. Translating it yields CASSYGSGANVLTF.

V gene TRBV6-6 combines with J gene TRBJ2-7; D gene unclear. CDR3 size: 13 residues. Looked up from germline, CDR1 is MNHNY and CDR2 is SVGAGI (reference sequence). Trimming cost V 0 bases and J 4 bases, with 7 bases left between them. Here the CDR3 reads CASSYSIGYEQYF. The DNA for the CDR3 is TGTGCCAGCAGTTACTCAATCGGGTACGAGCAGTACTTC.

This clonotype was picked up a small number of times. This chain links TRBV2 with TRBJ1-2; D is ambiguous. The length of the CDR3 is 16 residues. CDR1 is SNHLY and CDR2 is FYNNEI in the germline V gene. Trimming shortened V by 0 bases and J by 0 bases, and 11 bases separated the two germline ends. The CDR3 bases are TGTGCCAGCAGTGAAGCTTTCGGGGTCCCTAACTATGGCTACACCTTC. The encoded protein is CASSEAFGVPNYGYTF. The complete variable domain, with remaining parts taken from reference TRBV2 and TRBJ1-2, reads EPEVTQTPSHQVTQMGQEVILRCVPISNHLYFYWYRQILGQKVEFLVSFYNNEISEKSEIFDDQFSVERPDGSNFTLKIRSTKLEDSAMYFCASSEAFGVPNYGYTFGSGTRLTVV.

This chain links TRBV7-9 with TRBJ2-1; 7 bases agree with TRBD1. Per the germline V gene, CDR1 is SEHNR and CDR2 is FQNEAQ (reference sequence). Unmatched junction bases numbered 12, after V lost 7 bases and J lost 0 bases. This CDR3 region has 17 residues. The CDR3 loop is CASNFDGQAPSYNEQFF. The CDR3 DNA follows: TGTGCCAGCAACTTTGACGGACAGGCCCCCTCCTACAATGAGCAGTTCTTC.

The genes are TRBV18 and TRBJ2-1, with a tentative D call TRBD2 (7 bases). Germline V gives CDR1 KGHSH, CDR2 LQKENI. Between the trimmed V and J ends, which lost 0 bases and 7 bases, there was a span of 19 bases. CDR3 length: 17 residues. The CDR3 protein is CASSPPLPEGGGNEQFF. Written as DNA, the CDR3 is TGTGCCAGCTCACCACCCCTTCCGGAGGGGGGGGGGAATGAGCAGTTCTTC.

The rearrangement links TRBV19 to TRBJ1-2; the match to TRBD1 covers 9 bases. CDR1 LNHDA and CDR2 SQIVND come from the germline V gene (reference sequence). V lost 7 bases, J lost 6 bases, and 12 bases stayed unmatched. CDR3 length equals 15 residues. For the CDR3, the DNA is TGTGCCAGTATGGTAAACAGGGGGCGCGTCGATGGCTACACCTTC. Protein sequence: CASMVNRGRVDGYTF.

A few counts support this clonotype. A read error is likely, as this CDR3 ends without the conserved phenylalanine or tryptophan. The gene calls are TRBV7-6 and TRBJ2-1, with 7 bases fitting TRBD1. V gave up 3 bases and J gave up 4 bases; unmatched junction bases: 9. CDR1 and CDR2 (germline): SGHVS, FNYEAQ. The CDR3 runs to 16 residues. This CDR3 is CASSFKGAQPYNEQFL. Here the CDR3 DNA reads TGTGCCAGCAGCTTCAAGGGGGCCCAACCATACAATGAGCAGTTCCTC.

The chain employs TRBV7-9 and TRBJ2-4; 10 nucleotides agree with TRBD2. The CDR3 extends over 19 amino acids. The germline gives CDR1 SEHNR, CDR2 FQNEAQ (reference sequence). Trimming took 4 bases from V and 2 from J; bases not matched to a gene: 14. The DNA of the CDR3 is TGTGCCAGCAGCTACCCGAAACTGAGCGGGGGGGCGACCAAAAACATTCAGTACTTC. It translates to CASSYPKLSGGATKNIQYF.

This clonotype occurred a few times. The CDR3 nucleotides are TGTGCCAGCAGCCCACCAGCGGGGGTAGAGCAGTTCTTC. Translation gives CASSPPAGVEQFF. This chain uses TRBV7-8 with TRBJ2-1, with TRBD2 matching over 8 bases. The germline CDR1 and CDR2 sequences are SGHVS and FQNEAQ. Trimming removed 5 bases from V and 10 bases from J; junction bases left unmatched: 7. CDR3 length: 13 residues.

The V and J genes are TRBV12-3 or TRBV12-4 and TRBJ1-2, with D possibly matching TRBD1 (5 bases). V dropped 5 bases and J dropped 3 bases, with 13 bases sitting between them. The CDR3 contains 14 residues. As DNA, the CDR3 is TGTGCCAGCAGTCGCGCGGGGGGGTACTATGGCTACACCTTC. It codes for CASSRAGGYYGYTF.

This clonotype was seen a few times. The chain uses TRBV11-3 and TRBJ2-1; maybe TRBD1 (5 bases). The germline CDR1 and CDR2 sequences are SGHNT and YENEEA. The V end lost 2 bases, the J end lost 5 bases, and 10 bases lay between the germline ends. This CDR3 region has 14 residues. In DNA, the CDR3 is TGTGCCAGCAGCTTACTTAGGGGAAACAATGAGCAGTTCTTC. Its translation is CASSLLRGNNEQFF.

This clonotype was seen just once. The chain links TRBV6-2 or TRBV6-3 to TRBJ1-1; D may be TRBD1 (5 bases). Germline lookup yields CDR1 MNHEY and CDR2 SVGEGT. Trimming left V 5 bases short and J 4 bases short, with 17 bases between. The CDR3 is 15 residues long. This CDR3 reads CASSEEMAGLTEAFF. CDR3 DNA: TGTGCCAGCAGTGAAGAGATGGCGGGACTCACTGAAGCTTTCTTT.

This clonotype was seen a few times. The CDR3 DNA sequence: TGTGCAACTCCCGGGGACAGTGTAAAGGGGGCCAAGCTTAAGAACACTGAAGCTTTCTTT. As protein: CATPGDSVKGAKLKNTEAFF. The chain combines TRBV6-1 with TRBJ1-1, with 7 bases aligning to TRBD1. The CDR3 is made up of 20 amino acids. The germline V gene has CDR1 MNHNS and CDR2 SASEGT.

CDR3 DNA: TGTGCCATCAGTGAGTCATCGTCGGGGTCTCGCGGCCGTTATGAAGCTTTCTTT. The encoded protein is CAISESSSGSRGRYEAFF. The J gene is TRBJ1-1, the V gene TRBV10-3, with no clear D. The CDR3 sequence is 18 residues long. From germline, CDR1 is ENHRY and CDR2 SYGVKD. Trimming left V 0 bases short and J 7 bases short, with 24 bases between.

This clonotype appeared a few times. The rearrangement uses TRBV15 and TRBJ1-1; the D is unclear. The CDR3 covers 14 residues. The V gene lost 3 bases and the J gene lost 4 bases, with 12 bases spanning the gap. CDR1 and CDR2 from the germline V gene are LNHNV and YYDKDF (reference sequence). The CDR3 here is CATSSQASFTEAFF. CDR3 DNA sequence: TGTGCCACCAGCAGCCAAGCCAGTTTCACTGAAGCTTTCTTT. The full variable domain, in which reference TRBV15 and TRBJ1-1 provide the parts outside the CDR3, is DAMVIQNPRYQVTQFGKPVTLSCSQTLNHNVMYWYQQKSSQAPKLLFHYYDKDFNNEADTPDNFQSRRPNTSFCFLDIRSPGLGDTAMYLCATSSQASFTEAFFGQGTRLTVV.

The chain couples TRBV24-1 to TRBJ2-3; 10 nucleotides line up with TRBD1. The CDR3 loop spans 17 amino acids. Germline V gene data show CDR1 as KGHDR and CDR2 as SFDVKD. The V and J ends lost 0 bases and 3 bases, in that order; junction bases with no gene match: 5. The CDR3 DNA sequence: TGTGCCACCAGTGATTTGTGGACGGGACAGGGGACAGATACGCAGTATTTT. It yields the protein CATSDLWTGQGTDTQYF.

The CDR3 loop is CASNSRGGLTDTQYF. The CDR3 nucleotides read TGTGCCAGCAATTCACGAGGGGGCCTGACAGATACGCAGTATTTT. The chain is built from TRBV27 and TRBJ2-3; 7 bases are shared with TRBD1. The CDR3 sequence is 15 residues long. Germline assignment: CDR1 MNHEY and CDR2 SMNVEV (reference sequence). J lost 3 bases, V lost 7 bases, and 10 bases had no gene match.

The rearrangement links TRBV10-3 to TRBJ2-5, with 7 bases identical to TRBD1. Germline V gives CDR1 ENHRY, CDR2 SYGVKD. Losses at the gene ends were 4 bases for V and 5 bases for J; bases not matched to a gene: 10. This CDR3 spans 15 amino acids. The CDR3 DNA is TGTGCCATCAGTGGCCTAAGGGGGCTGGACGAGACCCAGTACTTC. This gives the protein CAISGLRGLDETQYF.